This T cell receptor beta chain originates from a study of blood T cell repertoires in COVID-19. For the study at large: The study drew acute and convalescent COVID-19 samples from the United States, Italy and Spain. From T cells, B-cell-depleted T cells, or PBMCs came the material, which was cDNA or gDNA.

In the source study's methods: From reference gene primer amplification, estimates of nucleated cell counts were derived. Libraries were prepared by immunoSEQ multiplex PCR; TCRdb keeps only in-frame clonotypes and omits some of them. V and J calls and clone size are as listed in that table; D and trimming were resolved from the DNA. The data show 250,000 to 350,000 clones, around 91% seen once. Germline V gene data show CDR1 as LGHDT and CDR2 as YNNKEL (reference sequence). There are 16 residues in the CDR3. Trimming removed 1 base from V and 7 bases from J; junction bases left unmatched: 10. The gene calls are TRBV3-1 (or the pseudogene TRBV3-2) and TRBJ1-1; TRBD1 aligns across 9 bases. The clonotype was recovered from an older woman with acute or convalescent COVID-19. The sequencing input was peripheral blood. The CDR3 DNA follows: TGTGCCAGCAGCCAAGGACTACAGGGGGCGTCGGGTGAAGCTTTCTTT. Encoded protein: CASSQGLQGASGEAFF.